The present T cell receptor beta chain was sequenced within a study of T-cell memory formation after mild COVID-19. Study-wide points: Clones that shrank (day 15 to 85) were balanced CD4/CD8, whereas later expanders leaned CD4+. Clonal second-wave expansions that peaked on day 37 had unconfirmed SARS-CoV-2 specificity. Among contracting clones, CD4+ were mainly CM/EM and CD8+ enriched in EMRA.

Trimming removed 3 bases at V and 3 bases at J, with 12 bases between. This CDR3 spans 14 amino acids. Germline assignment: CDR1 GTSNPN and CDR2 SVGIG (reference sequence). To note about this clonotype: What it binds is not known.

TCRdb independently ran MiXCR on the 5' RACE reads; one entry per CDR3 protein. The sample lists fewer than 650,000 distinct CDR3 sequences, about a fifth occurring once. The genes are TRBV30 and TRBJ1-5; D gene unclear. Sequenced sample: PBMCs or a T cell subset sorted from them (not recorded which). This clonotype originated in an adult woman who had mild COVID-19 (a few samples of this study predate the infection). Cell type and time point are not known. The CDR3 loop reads CAWSDGGPNQPQHF. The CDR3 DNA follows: TGTGCCTGGAGCGACGGTGGTCCCAATCAGCCCCAGCATTTT.